This T cell receptor (beta chain) was profiled in a study of shared clonotypes between healthy human individuals. It was at deep level that the assay was run. Produced via immunoSEQ multiplex PCR; TCRdb's table is partial and in-frame only. This sample has some 1.1 million clones; around three quarters occur once, and the top ten carry about 0.89%. The CDR3 spans 18 residues. V was pared by 4 bases and J by 2 bases, with 18 bases of the junction left unmatched. Germline CDR1 is SGHNT and CDR2 is YYREEE (reference sequence). Findings and limits, study-wide: When compared with the clonotypes that were shared by all four sorted-subset donors, the non-shared clonotypes turned out to have lower generation probabilities.

Details on this clone: The antigen is not known.

This receptor was taken from a young man in good health. Some clones in this sample may be carry-over from other donors' samples. The chain has TRBV5-4 and TRBJ2-7; 7 bases line up with TRBD1. The sample was memory CD4+ T cells from PBMCs. The subset is: CD45RA-negative fraction. The CDR3 nucleotides read TGTGCCAGCAGCCATGATCAACCGACAGGGCTAGGACCCTACGAGCAGTACTTC. It encodes CASSHDQPTGLGPYEQYF.